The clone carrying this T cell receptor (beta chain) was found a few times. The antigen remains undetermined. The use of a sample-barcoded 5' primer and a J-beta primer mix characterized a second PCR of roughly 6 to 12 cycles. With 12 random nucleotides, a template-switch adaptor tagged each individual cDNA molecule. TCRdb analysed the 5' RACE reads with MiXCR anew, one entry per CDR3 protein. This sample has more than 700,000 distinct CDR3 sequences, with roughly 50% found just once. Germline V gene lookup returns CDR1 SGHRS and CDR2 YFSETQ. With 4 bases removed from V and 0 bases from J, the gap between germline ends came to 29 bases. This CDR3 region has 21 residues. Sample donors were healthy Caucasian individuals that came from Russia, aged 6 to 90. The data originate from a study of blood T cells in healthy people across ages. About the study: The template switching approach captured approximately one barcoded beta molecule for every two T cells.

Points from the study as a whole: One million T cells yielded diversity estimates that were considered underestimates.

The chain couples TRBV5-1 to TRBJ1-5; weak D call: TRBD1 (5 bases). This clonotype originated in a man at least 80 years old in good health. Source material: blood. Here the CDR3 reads CASSNWGRPGPQSPSNQPQHF. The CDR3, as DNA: TGCGCCAGCAGCAATTGGGGGAGACCCGGGCCCCAAAGTCCTAGCAATCAGCCCCAGCATTTT.